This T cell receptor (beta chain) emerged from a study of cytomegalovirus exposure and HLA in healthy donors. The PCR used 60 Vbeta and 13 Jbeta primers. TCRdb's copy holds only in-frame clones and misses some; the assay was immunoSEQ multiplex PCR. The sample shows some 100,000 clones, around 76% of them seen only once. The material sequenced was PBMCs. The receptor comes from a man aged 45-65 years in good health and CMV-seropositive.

For the CDR3, the DNA is TGTGCCAGCAGCTTTCGAAACGGGGTGAACACCGGGGAGCTGTTTTTT. This translates into CASSFRNGVNTGELFF. The rearrangement uses TRBV5-4 and TRBJ2-2, with a possible D match to TRBD2 (5 bases). Germline CDR1 reads SGHNT; CDR2 reads YYREEE (reference sequence). Trimming removed 2 bases from V and 1 base from J, with 12 bases in between. This CDR3 region has 16 residues. Full variable domain (rest looked up from reference TRBV5-4 and TRBJ2-2): ETGVTQSPTHLIKTRGQQVTLRCSSQSGHNTVSWYQQALGQGPQFIFQYYREEENGRGNFPPRFSGLQFPNYSSELNVNALELDDSALYLCASSFRNGVNTGELFFGEGSRLTVL.